The clone carrying this TCR beta chain was counted at least ten times. The antigen remains unidentified. This sample was taken from a study of identical twins. Study-wide results and limits: Invariant MAIT and iNKT cells may have partly biased zero-insertion analyses. Out-of-frame alpha sequences common to twins exhibited a surplus of low generation probability.

TCRdb fed the 5' RACE reads into MiXCR, producing one record per CDR3 protein. The data show 400,000 to 500,000 distinct CDR3 sequences, with approximately 18% seen just once and 12% held by the top ten. Trimming took 2 bases from V and 7 from J; bases not matched to a gene: 6. CDR3 length: 15 residues. From germline, CDR1 is SEHNR and CDR2 FQNEAQ (reference sequence). The TCR originated in a middle-aged man in good health. The sequencing input was naive T cells sorted from blood. The chain couples TRBV7-9 to TRBJ2-5; 11 bases are a match to TRBD2. CDR3 in amino acids: CASSLTSGGPGTQYF. In DNA form, the CDR3 reads TGTGCCAGCAGCTTAACTAGCGGGGGACCAGGGACCCAGTACTTC.